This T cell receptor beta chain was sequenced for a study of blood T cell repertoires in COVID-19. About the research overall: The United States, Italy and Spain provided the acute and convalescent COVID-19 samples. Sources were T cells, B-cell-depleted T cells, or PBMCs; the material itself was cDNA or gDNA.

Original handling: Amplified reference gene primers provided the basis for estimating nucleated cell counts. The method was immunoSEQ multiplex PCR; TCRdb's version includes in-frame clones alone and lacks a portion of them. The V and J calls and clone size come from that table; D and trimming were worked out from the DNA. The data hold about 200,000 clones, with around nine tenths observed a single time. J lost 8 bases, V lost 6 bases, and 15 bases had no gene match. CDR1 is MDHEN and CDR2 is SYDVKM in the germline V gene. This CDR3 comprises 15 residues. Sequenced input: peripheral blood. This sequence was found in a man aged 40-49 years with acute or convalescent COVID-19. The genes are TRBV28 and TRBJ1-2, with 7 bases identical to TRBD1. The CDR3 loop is CASSSTPGQSRGYTF. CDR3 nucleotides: TGTGCCAGCAGCTCCACTCCGGGACAGAGTCGGGGCTACACCTTC.